This T cell receptor beta chain was retrieved from a study of blood T cell repertoires in COVID-19. Study-level information: Samples came from the United States, Italy and Spain, spanning acute and convalescent COVID-19. In each case, the material was cDNA or gDNA derived from T cells, B-cell-depleted T cells, or PBMCs.

TCRdb's table, derived via immunoSEQ multiplex PCR, lists solely in-frame clones and lacks some. The data show 200,000 to 250,000 clones, 84% seen once. Assignments of participants to cohorts depended upon their own reported clinical history. Before being deemed recovered, Cohort 3 donors had two negative PCRs, clearance, or symptom resolution. The germline CDR1 and CDR2 sequences are MGHDK and SYGVNS. The V end was cut by 6 bases, the J end by 1 base, with 12 bases between. This CDR3 has 14 residues. Input material: PBMCs or T cells enriched from blood (not recorded which). The chain is built from TRBV25-1 and TRBJ1-1; possibly TRBD1 for D (6 bases). The receptor was derived from a woman aged 40 to 49 who had recovered from COVID-19. This chain's CDR3 is CASSTTGRNTEAFF. CDR3 in DNA: TGTGCCAGCAGCACGACAGGCCGGAACACTGAAGCTTTCTTT.